This T cell receptor beta chain was recovered during a study of blood T cell repertoires in COVID-19 (dated by TCRdb to between 2020 and 2021). Regarding the complete study: Collaborator samples came from the United States, Italy and Spain and covered acute and convalescent phases of COVID-19. A freely available public database, intended as a resource for researchers studying the immune response to SARS-CoV-2, is where the repertoires were released. The prospective study material was composed of cDNA or gDNA derived from T cells, B-cell-depleted T cells, or PBMCs. A de-identified subject ID, COVID-19 status, age in years and sex were almost always included in the sample metadata. Where available, HLA class I and class II types were obtained from metadata supplied by the sample provider rather than from assay-based typing. The dataset comprised deeply sampled blood TCRbeta repertoires from subjects exposed to, actively infected with, or recovered from COVID-19. Samples were obtained from the ongoing ImmuneRACE study (first 160 participants) and from 1,254 subjects provided by 6 global collaborators.

In the prospective study, participants were about 18 to 90 years old, resided in about two dozen geographic areas of the United States, and were enrolled through a virtual design. In the prospective study, participants were assigned to cohorts based on the clinical history participants reported in a screening survey and a study questionnaire. Recovered participants in ImmuneRACE Cohort 3 were defined by two consecutive negative NP/OP PCR tests, clearance by a healthcare professional, or resolution of symptoms. In the prospective study, mobile phlebotomists collected whole blood, serum and a nasopharyngeal or oropharyngeal swab from each participant. Additional blood draws and questionnaires over an approximately two-month period could optionally be provided by prospective study participants. Before DNA extraction, prospective study blood samples were shipped either frozen or at room temperature.

Based on the germline V gene (reference sequence), the CDR1 and CDR2 sequences are LNHDA and SQIVND. The CDR3 runs 15 amino acids, cysteine and phenylalanine included. Just CDR3 DNA is preserved here, 45 bases in frame from base 1. V is pruned by 5 bases and J by 4 bases, leaving 6 bases of the junction without a gene match. With respect to this clone: Its antigen is still unknown. No quality values exist for individual bases; no much larger clone is one base distant.

The immunoSEQ Assay, a bias-controlled multiplex PCR, was used to amplify TCRbeta CDR3 regions from genomic DNA. The authors processed their data as follows. Nucleated cell counts per sample were estimated from amplification of reference gene primers within the assay. To quantify the absolute abundance of each unique TCRbeta CDR3 rearrangement, sequence reads were collapsed and filtered. For each sample, productive Simpson clonality was calculated as the square root of Simpson's diversity index across productive rearrangements. Imported from immuneACCESS, the table was reduced by TCRdb to in-frame sequences with V and J called. These copies leave out some clones; in studies compared against another copy, an unresolved V gene accounts for under half, and the cause of the remainder is not known. V, J and clone size derive from that table, while D and trimming were established from the DNA sequence. The sample records over 250,000 clones, around 90% of which are singletons. Approximately 9% of the sample lies in the top ten.

Study-wide conclusions, independent of this receptor: How much clinical and demographic metadata was included differed by source and by participant, and the metadata was provided uncurated.

The rearranged segments are TRBV19 and TRBJ2-3; 10 nucleotides in the junction match TRBD1. Sequencing was performed on PBMCs or T cells enriched from blood (not recorded which). The receptor was isolated from a woman aged 18-35 years who had recovered from COVID-19. The nucleotides are TGTGCCAGTAGTCCCGGGACAGGGGCCCCAGATACGCAGTATTTT. Translated, this is CASSPGTGAPDTQYF.